The 27 T cell receptor beta chains in this list originate from one sample, sequenced in a study of neurological immune-mediated disorders. TCRdb independently ran MiXCR on the 5' RACE reads; one entry per CDR3 protein. The sample holds approximately 100,000 distinct CDR3 sequences, 3.5% seen once. The sample taken for sequencing was PBMCs. Receptors were obtained from a woman under 30 with multiple sclerosis.

Many counts were recorded for this clonotype. This sequence joins TRBV11-2 and TRBJ2-3; D gene uncertain. The CDR3 totals 14 residues. The germline V gene has CDR1 SGHAT and CDR2 FQNNGV. Trimming pared 4 bases from V and 2 bases from J, leaving 10 bases between. The CDR3: CASSSAGLTDTQYF. CDR3 bases: TGTGCCAGCAGCTCCGCAGGTCTCACAGATACGCAGTATTTT.

This clonotype was counted many times. This chain links TRBV6-2 or TRBV6-3 with TRBJ1-1; 8 bases are a match to TRBD1. There are 16 residues in the CDR3. V shed 0 bases, J shed 2 bases, and the junction held 5 bases outside the gene matches. Germline CDR1 MNHEY, CDR2 SVGEGT. The CDR3 sequence is CASSYSTSGGNTEAFF. DNA for the CDR3: TGTGCCAGCAGTTACTCGACCTCAGGGGGCAACACTGAAGCTTTCTTT.

The chain is built from TRBV15 and TRBJ2-5; D is unresolved. Per the germline V gene, CDR1 is LNHNV and CDR2 is YYDKDF (reference sequence). The CDR3 extends over 13 amino acids. V lost 6 bases and J 5 bases, leaving 13 bases between the germline ends. The CDR3 DNA is TGTGCCACCAGGTCGTTCGCCTCCGAGACCCAGTACTTC. Its protein is CATRSFASETQYF.

This clonotype was detected ten times or more. V is TRBV28 and J is TRBJ2-7; D uncertain. Germline V gene sequence: CDR1 MDHEN, CDR2 SYDVKM. V was cut by 2 bases and J by 0 bases, with 11 bases left in between. CDR3 length: 15 residues. This CDR3 is CASSLRSPSSYEQYF. CDR3 bases: TGTGCCAGCAGTTTACGCTCTCCGAGCTCCTACGAGCAGTACTTC.

This clonotype was counted many times. The chain recombines TRBV29-1 with TRBJ1-1; 7 bases fit TRBD1. The V segment lost 2 bases and the J segment 7 bases; nucleotides outside the gene matches: 4. CDR1 and CDR2 from the germline V gene are SQVTM and ANQGSEA. The CDR3 length is 12 residues. CDR3 nucleotide sequence: TGCAGCGTTGAAATGGGACAGAGTGAAGCTTTCTTT. This sequence encodes CSVEMGQSEAFF.

As regards this clonotype: Possible read error: a much larger clone is one base away. The rearrangement uses TRBV7-2 and TRBJ2-5; unclear D gene. CDR3 length: 14 amino acids. CDR1 and CDR2 from the germline V gene are SGHTA and FQGNSA. V lost 1 base to trimming and J lost 2 bases, with 8 bases between them. The CDR3: CASSLEKDQETQYF. CDR3 in DNA: TGTGCCAGCAGCTTAGAAAAGGATCAAGAGACCCAGTACTTC.

This clonotype was detected many times. The V gene is TRBV13, the J gene TRBJ2-7, with D perhaps given as TRBD1 or TRBD2 (5 bases each). V lost 5 bases and J 7 bases, leaving 12 bases between the germline ends. The CDR3 is made up of 12 amino acids. Germline V gene sequence: CDR1 PRHDT, CDR2 FYEKMQ (reference sequence). The CDR3 reads CASSPGTGEQYF. DNA of the CDR3: TGTGCCAGCAGCCCCGGGACGGGAGAGCAGTACTTC.

At least ten counts were recorded for this clonotype. This chain joins TRBV27 and TRBJ2-1, with 12 bases fitting TRBD2. The CDR3 contains 18 residues. J was trimmed by 0 bases and V by 7 bases; bases with no gene match: 10. Germline V CDR1 and CDR2: MNHEY, SMNVEV (reference sequence). CDR3 residues: CASNKRGLAGSSYNEQFF. The CDR3 nucleotides read TGTGCCAGCAACAAACGCGGACTAGCGGGAAGCTCCTACAATGAGCAGTTCTTC.

This clonotype was observed many times. The chain couples TRBV6-5 to TRBJ2-5; perhaps TRBD1 as D (6 bases). This CDR3 contains 16 residues. Trimming left V 5 bases short and J 0 bases short, with 16 bases between. Germline V CDR1 and CDR2: MNHEY, SVGAGI. The CDR3 loop is CASSPSDSLYQETQYF. DNA for the CDR3: TGTGCCAGCAGTCCCTCGGACAGCCTGTACCAAGAGACCCAGTACTTC.

Regarding this clonotype: Germline and junction disagree at one end, which may indicate a read error. This sequence joins TRBV7-2 and TRBJ2-3, with D unclear. Germline-derived CDR1 and CDR2 are SGHTA and FQGNSA. The CDR3 runs to 15 residues. The CDR3 reads CASSSVKAFTDKQYF. As DNA, the CDR3 is TGTGCCAGCAGCTCCGTTAAGGCATTCACAGATAAGCAGTATTTT.

This clonotype appeared many times. V is TRBV11-2 and J is TRBJ2-1; D is uncertain. The CDR3 is 12 residues long. V was cut by 5 bases and J by 6 bases, with 8 bases left in between. The V gene's germline CDR1 is SGHAT and CDR2 FQNNGV. The CDR3 spells CASSRWGNEQFF. The CDR3 nucleotides are TGTGCCAGCAGCAGATGGGGCAATGAGCAGTTCTTC.

This clonotype was counted at least ten times. The chain is built from TRBV11-2 and TRBJ2-4; the D is unclear. CDR1 and CDR2 from the germline V gene are SGHAT and FQNNGV. Trimming took 5 bases from V and 13 from J, leaving 15 bases between them. The CDR3 consists of 12 residues. In DNA, the CDR3 is TGTGCCAGCAGCGATCTTGGGGTTCCCCAGTACTTC. Residues: CASSDLGVPQYF.

This clonotype was counted many times. The gene calls are TRBV20-1 and TRBJ2-7, with TRBD2 identical over 9 bases. The length of the CDR3 is 17 residues. Germline CDR1 reads DFQATT; CDR2 reads SNEGSKA (reference sequence). V shed 5 bases, J shed 5 bases, and the junction held 19 bases outside the gene matches. In DNA form, the CDR3 reads TGCAGTGCTGACAGGGTCCAGGGGATAGCGGGAGCGAACGAGCAGTACTTC. Translation gives CSADRVQGIAGANEQYF.

This clonotype has at least ten counts. The chain couples TRBV4-2 to TRBJ2-6; TRBD2 might be the D (6 bases). CDR3 length equals 19 residues. The V gene lost 1 base and the J gene lost 0 bases, with 16 bases spanning the gap. The germline CDR1 and CDR2 sequences are LGHNA and YNFKEQ. DNA for the CDR3: TGTGCCAGCAGCCAAGTAATCGGGAGCATATCCTCTGGGGCCAACGTCCTGACTTTC. This encodes CASSQVIGSISSGANVLTF.

This clonotype was recorded at least ten times. The chain's CDR3 is CASSSAGGTYNEQFF. CDR3 DNA: TGTGCCAGCAGTTCGGCCGGGGGGACCTACAATGAGCAGTTCTTC. The gene calls are TRBV12-3 or TRBV12-4 and TRBJ2-1; 7 bases agree with TRBD2. V shed 4 bases and J 2 bases; nucleotides not matched to a gene: 5. The CDR3 is 15 residues long.

This clonotype was observed many times. This may be a read error: a much more frequent sequence differs by one nucleotide. The chain is built from TRBV20-1 and TRBJ2-5; D is unresolved. Germline CDR1 reads DFQATT; CDR2 reads SNEGSKA (reference sequence). The CDR3 has 11 amino acids. The CDR3 region is CSAYRQGTQYF. CDR3 bases: TGCAGTGCTTACAGACAAGGGACCCAGTACTTC.

This clonotype has a count of ten or more. The V call is TRBV7-2, the J call TRBJ2-3, with a possible D match to TRBD2 (6 bases). The CDR3 runs to 17 residues. V was cut by 4 bases and J by 2 bases, with 19 bases left in between. The germline V gene encodes CDR1 SGHTA and CDR2 FQGNSA. The CDR3 DNA reads as TGTGCCAGCAGCTGGGGGGAGATCGGCGGGTACACAGATACGCAGTATTTT. Its protein is CASSWGEIGGYTDTQYF.

The sample holds many counts of this clonotype. V is TRBV6-2 or TRBV6-3 and J is TRBJ2-7; D is possibly TRBD1 (6 bases). The ends were cut back, 5 bases at V and 0 bases at J, with 11 bases in the middle. In germline, CDR1 is MNHEY, CDR2 SVGEGT. The CDR3 length is 14 residues. In nucleotides, the CDR3 is TGTGCCAGCAGTAAATACAGGGACTCCTACGAGCAGTACTTC. Amino acids: CASSKYRDSYEQYF.

There are many counts of this clonotype. This chain connects TRBV7-9 to TRBJ1-1; 9 nucleotides line up with TRBD1. The CDR3 extends over 14 amino acids. The trim removed 1 base at V and 5 bases at J, leaving 2 bases unmatched. Germline V gene lookup returns CDR1 SEHNR and CDR2 FQNEAQ (reference sequence). The CDR3 bases are TGTGCCAGCAGCTTAGTGACAGGGGGTACTGAAGCTTTCTTT. This encodes CASSLVTGGTEAFF.

In this sample, this clonotype turned up many times. The genes are TRBV20-1 and TRBJ2-3; the match to TRBD1 covers 9 bases. Per the germline V gene, CDR1 is DFQATT and CDR2 is SNEGSKA (reference sequence). V gave up 4 bases and J gave up 3 bases; unmatched junction bases: 2. The CDR3 has 13 amino acids. The DNA for the CDR3 is TGCAGTGCTAACAGGGGGCTGACAGATACGCAGTATTTT. As protein: CSANRGLTDTQYF.

This clonotype was detected ten times or more. The V gene is TRBV28, the J gene TRBJ2-2; D gene ambiguous. The CDR3 totals 13 residues. Between the trimmed V and J ends, which lost 2 bases and 2 bases, there was a span of 3 bases. CDR1 MDHEN and CDR2 SYDVKM come from the germline V gene. The CDR3 loop is CASSLINTGELFF. Here the CDR3 DNA reads TGTGCCAGCAGTTTAATTAACACCGGGGAGCTGTTTTTT. The full variable domain, rest sourced from reference TRBV28 and TRBJ2-2, is DVKVTQSSRYLVKRTGEKVFLECVQDMDHENMFWYRQDPGLGLRLIYFSYDVKMKEKGDIPEGYSVSREKKERFSLILESASTNQTSMYLCASSLINTGELFFGEGSRLTVL.

There are many counts of this clonotype. CDR3 protein: CSATQGLAKNIQYF. CDR3 in DNA: TGCAGTGCTACTCAGGGACTAGCCAAAAACATTCAGTACTTC. The chain joins TRBV20-1 to TRBJ2-4; D perhaps matches TRBD2 (6 bases). V was clipped by 4 bases and J by 0 bases, with 10 bases between them. CDR3 length: 14 residues. Germline V CDR1 and CDR2: DFQATT, SNEGSKA (reference sequence).

A word on this clonotype: A much larger clone lies a single base off, so this may be a read error. The rearrangement links TRBV20-1 to TRBJ1-6; D is ambiguous. The CDR3 covers 12 residues. Germline CDR1 and CDR2: DFQATT and SNEGSKA (reference sequence). The CDR3 region has the DNA TGCAGTGCTAGTCGGACGTCCTCACCCCTCAACTTT. This sequence encodes CSASRTSSPLNF.

This clonotype was seen ten or more times. V is TRBV9 and J is TRBJ2-1; 7 bases line up with TRBD1. The germline CDR1 and CDR2 sequences are SGDLS and YYNGEE. The J segment lost 8 bases and the V segment lost 4 bases, leaving 15 bases of the junction unmatched. The CDR3 has 16 amino acids. CDR3 protein: CASSPEDRYITDEQFF. The CDR3 DNA reads as TGTGCCAGCAGCCCCGAGGACAGGTATATTACTGATGAGCAGTTCTTC.

In this sample, this clonotype turned up many times. The chain recombines TRBV5-5 with TRBJ2-5; tentatively, D is TRBD1 or TRBD2 (5 bases each). Germline V gene lookup returns CDR1 SGHKS and CDR2 YYEKEE (reference sequence). The CDR3 runs to 13 residues. Trimming took 4 bases from V and 5 from J, leaving 12 bases between them. The CDR3 is CASSGGGVETQYF. DNA of the CDR3: TGTGCCAGCAGCGGTGGGGGAGTTGAGACCCAGTACTTC.

This clonotype was seen many times. This sequence joins TRBV7-9 and TRBJ2-1; tentatively, D is TRBD1 or TRBD2 (5 bases each). There are 15 residues in the CDR3. The V and J ends lost 3 bases and 5 bases respectively, with 14 bases between them. Germline V CDR1 and CDR2: SEHNR, FQNEAQ (reference sequence). The CDR3 protein is CASSFSGAGNNEQFF. CDR3 DNA sequence: TGTGCCAGCAGCTTCTCCGGGGCTGGTAACAATGAGCAGTTCTTC.

This clonotype appeared many times. This chain links TRBV5-1 with TRBJ2-3; D perhaps matches TRBD2 (6 bases). The germline gives CDR1 SGHRS, CDR2 YFSETQ. The ends were cut back, 6 bases at V and 0 bases at J, with 17 bases in the middle. The CDR3 is 16 residues long. As DNA, the CDR3 is TGCGCCAGCACCCGAACGGGCGGGGCCAGCACAGATACGCAGTATTTT. It specifies CASTRTGGASTDTQYF.